Shown below are 30 T cell receptor beta chains from a single sample sequenced in a study of PD-L1 blockade in urothelial cancer. Using immunoSEQ multiplex PCR, the repertoire was profiled, and TCRdb retains in-frame clones only, with some absent. The sample lists roughly 90,000 clones, around 92% occurring once. Time point here: pretreatment peripheral blood. This specimen was PBMCs, taken around atezolizumab (anti-PD-L1) treatment. Source of these receptors: an elderly woman with urothelial cancer.

The rearrangement joins TRBV6-1 to TRBJ1-5; D is ambiguous. Between the trimmed V and J ends, which lost 1 base and 0 bases, there was a span of 7 bases. The CDR3 is 15 residues long. CDR1 is MNHNS and CDR2 is SASEGT in the germline V gene. The CDR3 region has the DNA TGTGCCAGCAGTGAAGTTCCAAATAGCAATCAGCCCCAGCATTTT. It translates to CASSEVPNSNQPQHF.

The chain has TRBV6-1 and TRBJ1-1; D is possibly TRBD1 (6 bases). CDR3 size: 14 residues. The V end was cut by 4 bases, the J end by 1 base, with 10 bases between. CDR1 is MNHNS, CDR2 SASEGT, per germline. The CDR3 DNA reads as TGTGCCAGCAGTGGCCCGGGACAGAACACTGAAGCTTTCTTT. Translation: CASSGPGQNTEAFF.

The chain recombines TRBV5-1 with TRBJ2-3; D might be TRBD2 (6 bases). The germline V and J ends were trimmed by 0 bases and 3 bases, with 8 bases remaining between them. The CDR3 is 14 amino acids. Germline CDR1 reads SGHRS; CDR2 reads YFSETQ. The CDR3 protein is CASSLGSGTDTQYF. CDR3 DNA: TGCGCCAGCAGCTTGGGTAGCGGAACAGATACGCAGTATTTT. The whole variable domain, filled in from reference TRBV5-1 and TRBJ2-3, reads KAGVTQTPRYLIKTRGQQVTLSCSPISGHRSVSWYQQTPGQGLQFLFEYFSETQRNKGNFPGRFSGRQFSNSRSEMNVSTLELGDSALYLCASSLGSGTDTQYFGPGTRLTVL.

The CDR3 sequence is CASSLQAGSHEQYF. The CDR3 DNA is TGTGCCAGCAGTCTTCAAGCCGGTAGCCACGAGCAGTACTTC. The V gene is TRBV28, the J gene TRBJ2-7; no definite D call. The CDR3 is made up of 14 amino acids. V lost 5 bases to trimming and J lost 5 bases, with 16 bases between them. The germline V gene has CDR1 MDHEN and CDR2 SYDVKM.

The rearrangement joins TRBV6-6 to TRBJ2-1, with 9 bases lining up with TRBD2. The CDR3 covers 15 residues. The germline gives CDR1 MNHNY, CDR2 SVGAGI (reference sequence). V shed 2 bases and J 4 bases; nucleotides not matched to a gene: 3. The DNA of the CDR3 is TGTGCCAGCAGTTACATAGCGGGAGCATACAATGAGCAGTTCTTC. Its translation is CASSYIAGAYNEQFF.

The V call is TRBV16, the J call TRBJ1-2, with D maybe TRBD1 (6 bases). Deletions cut 4 bases from V and 0 bases from J, with 15 bases between. Per germline, CDR1 KGHSY and CDR2 FQNENV. The CDR3 has 16 amino acids. CDR3 protein: CASSPPDRLTNYGYTF. The CDR3 bases are TGTGCCAGCAGCCCTCCCGACAGGCTTACTAACTATGGCTACACCTTC.

J is TRBJ2-1 and V is TRBV4-1; D possibly corresponds to TRBD1 (5 bases). The CDR3 sequence is 15 residues long. Germline CDR1 reads MGHRA; CDR2 reads YSYEKL. With 0 bases removed from V and 14 bases from J, the gap between germline ends came to 20 bases. The CDR3 reads CASSQDSTVVPSEFF. DNA of the CDR3: TGCGCCAGCAGCCAAGACTCGACAGTAGTCCCGTCCGAGTTCTTC.

This sequence joins TRBV4-1 and TRBJ1-4; D is uncertain. This CDR3 region has 15 residues. V was pared by 4 bases and J by 1 base, with 10 bases between. CDR1 MGHRA and CDR2 YSYEKL come from the germline V gene. The DNA of the CDR3 is TGCGCCAGCAGCCCGTCCGGAGGAACTAATGAAAAACTGTTTTTT. The encoded protein is CASSPSGGTNEKLFF.

The chain uses TRBV5-5 and TRBJ2-7, with no clear D. V was shortened by 5 bases and J by 4 bases, with 10 bases between the two germline ends. Germline V gives CDR1 SGHKS, CDR2 YYEKEE (reference sequence). This CDR3 spans 12 amino acids. In DNA, the CDR3 is TGTGCCAGCAGTAGTGCTCTGTACGAGCAGTACTTC. Its translation is CASSSALYEQYF.

This clone appeared a single time. The chain recombines TRBV7-9 with TRBJ2-1; 7 positions match TRBD2. CDR1 is SEHNR and CDR2 is FQNEAQ in the germline V gene (reference sequence). This CDR3 has 15 residues. Germline trimming cut 5 bases from V and 1 base from J; bases unmatched to any gene: 5. CDR3 protein: CASSLTGGSYNEQFF. CDR3 bases: TGTGCCAGCAGCCTAACGGGAGGTTCCTACAATGAGCAGTTCTTC.

The chain couples TRBV19 to TRBJ1-3; 7 nucleotides match TRBD1. Germline CDR1 and CDR2: LNHDA and SQIVND (reference sequence). This CDR3 has 14 amino acids. Unmatched junction bases numbered 10, after V lost 10 bases and J lost 4 bases. Here the CDR3 reads CATIDRASGNTIYF. In DNA, the CDR3 is TGTGCCACCATAGACAGGGCTTCCGGAAACACCATATATTTT.

The chain is built from TRBV18 and TRBJ1-1, with 7 positions matching TRBD1. This CDR3 spans 14 amino acids. V was clipped by 5 bases and J by 2 bases; unmatched bases: 5. Germline V gives CDR1 KGHSH, CDR2 LQKENI. CDR3 sequence (DNA): TGTGCCAGCTCAGGAGACAGGGCTAACACTGAAGCTTTCTTT. Encoded protein: CASSGDRANTEAFF.

The chain joins TRBV7-2 to TRBJ2-1; tentatively, D is TRBD1 (5 bases). The germline CDR1 and CDR2 sequences are SGHTA and FQGNSA. The V gene lost 6 bases and the J gene lost 9 bases, with 15 bases spanning the gap. The CDR3 covers 13 residues. CDR3 sequence: CASRSYGHGEQFF. The CDR3 DNA follows: TGTGCCAGCAGGTCCTATGGACACGGTGAGCAGTTCTTC.

This clone appeared once. The genes are TRBV28 and TRBJ2-1; 9 nucleotides align to TRBD2. The CDR3 runs to 15 residues. From germline, CDR1 is MDHEN and CDR2 SYDVKM. Unmatched junction bases numbered 9, after V lost 5 bases and J lost 7 bases. The CDR3 sequence is CASSGSGGRINEQFF. CDR3 sequence (DNA): TGTGCCAGCAGTGGCAGCGGGGGGAGGATTAATGAGCAGTTCTTC.

The V gene is TRBV2, the J gene TRBJ1-1; perhaps TRBD1 as D (5 bases). Germline values: CDR1 SNHLY, CDR2 FYNNEI. Trimming removed 3 bases from V and 6 bases from J, with 8 bases in between. The CDR3 is 12 amino acids. The CDR3 DNA is TGTGCCAGCAGTGAGGGGCGCTCTGAAGCTTTCTTT. Encoded protein: CASSEGRSEAFF.

The chain combines TRBV5-1 with TRBJ2-1; D might be TRBD2 (5 bases). CDR1 and CDR2 from the germline V gene are SGHRS and YFSETQ. Trimming pared 5 bases from V and 0 bases from J, leaving 12 bases between. The CDR3 length is 15 residues. CDR3 protein: CASSLAPSSYNEQFF. CDR3 nucleotide sequence: TGCGCCAGCAGTTTAGCGCCGAGCTCCTACAATGAGCAGTTCTTC.

The V and J genes are TRBV2 and TRBJ1-2; 12 nucleotides agree with TRBD1. After removal of 4 bases from V and 4 bases from J, the junction contained 7 bases not matched to a gene. Germline CDR1 SNHLY, CDR2 FYNNEI. The CDR3 is made up of 16 amino acids. The CDR3 DNA sequence: TGTGCCAGCAGTGCACCGGGACAGGGGGCCCCCTATGGCTACACCTTC. It yields the protein CASSAPGQGAPYGYTF.

The CDR3 DNA reads as TGTGCCAGCAGTGAAACTAGCGGAACCTACAATGAGCAGTTCTTC. It translates to CASSETSGTYNEQFF. This chain links TRBV2 with TRBJ2-1, with 8 bases aligning to TRBD2. CDR1 SNHLY and CDR2 FYNNEI come from the germline V gene. V lost 2 bases, J lost 2 bases, and 2 bases stayed unmatched. This CDR3 region has 15 residues.

V gene TRBV6-1 combines with J gene TRBJ2-5; tentatively, D is TRBD1 (6 bases). The CDR3 contains 14 residues. The germline gives CDR1 MNHNS, CDR2 SASEGT. Trimming shortened V by 1 base and J by 2 bases, and 8 bases separated the two germline ends. The CDR3 nucleotides read TGTGCCAGCAGTGAAGGAGGGGGTCAAGAGACCCAGTACTTC. Encoded protein: CASSEGGGQETQYF.

The rearrangement joins TRBV27 to TRBJ2-6; D is unclear. Deletions cut 6 bases from V and 0 bases from J, with 12 bases between. The germline gives CDR1 MNHEY, CDR2 SMNVEV (reference sequence). This CDR3 is 16 amino acids long. CDR3 region: CASSLTPSSGANVLTF. The CDR3 coding sequence is TGTGCCAGCAGCCTAACCCCGAGCTCTGGGGCCAACGTCCTGACTTTC.

The chain carries TRBV7-6 and TRBJ2-2, with TRBD1 as a possible D gene (5 bases). This CDR3 has 15 residues. Looked up from germline, CDR1 is SGHVS and CDR2 is FNYEAQ. Trimming removed 2 bases from V and 2 bases from J, with 9 bases in between. The CDR3 region has the DNA TGTGCCAGCAGCTTACGTCAGGGCAACACCGGGGAGCTGTTTTTT. Amino acid sequence: CASSLRQGNTGELFF. The entire variable domain, with the rest obtained from reference TRBV7-6 and TRBJ2-2, is as follows: GAGVSQSPRYKVTKRGQDVALRCDPISGHVSLYWYRQALGQGPEFLTYFNYEAQQDKSGLPNDRFSAERPEGSISTLTIQRTEQRDSAMYRCASSLRQGNTGELFFGEGSRLTVL.

This chain joins TRBV9 and TRBJ1-4; maybe TRBD1 (5 bases). V lost 4 bases to trimming and J lost 5 bases, with 12 bases between them. The germline V gene encodes CDR1 SGDLS and CDR2 YYNGEE. The CDR3 runs to 14 residues. CDR3 nucleotides: TGTGCCAGCAGCCCCCGACAGAGCAATGAAAAACTGTTTTTT. The encoded protein is CASSPRQSNEKLFF. Full variable domain (missing parts from reference TRBV9 and TRBJ1-4): DSGVTQTPKHLITATGQRVTLRCSPRSGDLSVYWYQQSLDQGLQFLIQYYNGEERAKGNILERFSAQQFPDLHSELNLSSLELGDSALYFCASSPRQSNEKLFFGSGTQLSVL.

V usage is TRBV19 and J usage is TRBJ2-7; 11 bases match TRBD1. J was trimmed by 4 bases and V by 6 bases; bases with no gene match: 5. The length of the CDR3 is 14 residues. CDR1 and CDR2 from the germline V gene are LNHDA and SQIVND (reference sequence). The CDR3 DNA sequence: TGTGCCAGTAGCGGACAGGGGGCTGGTTACGAGCAGTACTTC. Translated: CASSGQGAGYEQYF. Complete variable domain (other parts from reference TRBV19 and TRBJ2-7): DGGITQSPKYLFRKEGQNVTLSCEQNLNHDAMYWYRQDPGQGLRLIYYSQIVNDFQKGDIAEGYSVSREKKESFPLTVTSAQKNPTAFYLCASSGQGAGYEQYFGPGTRLTVT.

This chain uses TRBV5-4 with TRBJ1-3; 7 nucleotides align to TRBD1. Unmatched junction bases numbered 7, after V lost 4 bases and J lost 0 bases. Looked up from germline, CDR1 is SGHNT and CDR2 is YYREEE (reference sequence). The CDR3 is 16 residues long. CDR3 sequence reads: CASSPGTVTSGNTIYF. In DNA, the CDR3 is TGTGCCAGCAGCCCGGGGACAGTGACCTCTGGAAACACCATATATTTT.

The genes are TRBV28 and TRBJ2-7, with 8 bases lining up with TRBD1. V shed 4 bases, J shed 3 bases, and the junction held 14 bases outside the gene matches. This CDR3 contains 17 residues. CDR1 is MDHEN and CDR2 is SYDVKM in the germline V gene. CDR3 DNA: TGTGCCAGCAGTTATATTATTGGACAGGGATTAAACTACGAGCAGTACTTC. Translation: CASSYIIGQGLNYEQYF. Full variable domain (missing parts from reference TRBV28 and TRBJ2-7): DVKVTQSSRYLVKRTGEKVFLECVQDMDHENMFWYRQDPGLGLRLIYFSYDVKMKEKGDIPEGYSVSREKKERFSLILESASTNQTSMYLCASSYIIGQGLNYEQYFGPGTRLTVT.

The rearrangement links TRBV28 to TRBJ1-5; 8 nucleotides agree with TRBD1. The ends lost 4 bases at V and 6 bases at J; junction bases unmatched: 5. In germline, CDR1 is MDHEN, CDR2 SYDVKM. The CDR3 runs 14 residues. As DNA, the CDR3 is TGTGCCAGCAGTTCCCCACAGGGGGGTCAGCCCCAGCATTTT. Translation gives CASSSPQGGQPQHF.

The chain uses TRBV28 and TRBJ2-7, with 11 bases identical to TRBD2. The CDR3 length is 15 residues. Trimming cost V 5 bases and J 0 bases; bases outside gene matches: 3. Germline values: CDR1 MDHEN, CDR2 SYDVKM. CDR3 sequence: CASSRTSGSSYEQYF. As DNA, the CDR3 is TGTGCCAGCAGTCGAACTAGCGGGAGCTCCTACGAGCAGTACTTC. The full variable domain, completed using reference TRBV28 and TRBJ2-7, is DVKVTQSSRYLVKRTGEKVFLECVQDMDHENMFWYRQDPGLGLRLIYFSYDVKMKEKGDIPEGYSVSREKKERFSLILESASTNQTSMYLCASSRTSGSSYEQYFGPGTRLTVT.

V usage is TRBV28 and J usage is TRBJ1-2; tentative D call: TRBD1 (6 bases). The CDR3 loop spans 13 amino acids. Germline V gene lookup returns CDR1 MDHEN and CDR2 SYDVKM. Trimming took 5 bases from V and 5 from J, leaving 12 bases between them. The CDR3 sequence: CASSPGVSYGYTF. CDR3 in DNA: TGTGCCAGCAGTCCAGGGGTTAGTTATGGCTACACCTTC.

The chain couples TRBV9 to TRBJ2-6; the D gene is possibly TRBD2 (6 bases). There are 15 residues in the CDR3. Trimming stripped 0 bases from V and 2 bases from J, with 6 bases between. The germline V gene encodes CDR1 SGDLS and CDR2 YYNGEE. The CDR3 DNA sequence: TGTGCCAGCAGCGTAGCGGGGGCTGGGGCCAACGTCCTGACTTTC. It translates to CASSVAGAGANVLTF. The whole variable domain, remainder taken from reference TRBV9 and TRBJ2-6, is DSGVTQTPKHLITATGQRVTLRCSPRSGDLSVYWYQQSLDQGLQFLIQYYNGEERAKGNILERFSAQQFPDLHSELNLSSLELGDSALYFCASSVAGAGANVLTFGAGSRLTVL.

The chain uses TRBV30 and TRBJ1-1; D is unresolved. V was cut by 4 bases and J by 10 bases, with 13 bases left in between. CDR1 is GTSNPN and CDR2 is SVGIG in the germline V gene (reference sequence). There are 11 residues in the CDR3. The CDR3 DNA follows: TGTGCCTGGACCGACCCGGGAACAGCTTTCTTT. It translates to CAWTDPGTAFF.